This T cell receptor (beta chain) was identified in a study of shared clonotypes between healthy human individuals. Some 28,000 T cell genomes (approximately 210 ng DNA) went into each sorted-subset replicate. Clones were sequenced by immunoSEQ multiplex PCR, and TCRdb holds only the in-frame ones, with some missing. This sample has over a million clones, with around 97% found just once. About this clone itself: What it binds is unknown.

Trimming removed 1 base at V and 7 bases at J, with 11 bases between. From germline, CDR1 is SGHTA and CDR2 FQGTGA. CDR3 length equals 13 residues. It was into CD45RA+ naive and CD45RA-negative memory subsets that the CD4+ cells were split. The study's findings and limits: Though the depth was large, rarefaction showed that sorted-subset sequencing was incomplete. Clonotype sharing among donors, it was expected, would be affected by sequencing depth.

The genes are TRBV7-3 and TRBJ2-7, with D perhaps assigned TRBD1 or TRBD2 (5 bases each). The sample taken for sequencing was naive CD4+ T cells sorted from blood. The subset was: CD45RA+ positively selected. The sequence was collected from a man aged 25-45 years in good health. The CDR3 loop reads CASSLSGTEEQYF. CDR3 nucleotide sequence: TGTGCCAGCAGCTTAAGTGGGACGGAGGAGCAGTACTTC.